This T cell receptor beta chain was found in a study of OX40 agonist ivuxolimab in advanced cancers. Across the whole study: The patients received agonistic anti-OX40 (CD134) antibody ivuxolimab.

Trimming stripped 1 base from V and 8 bases from J, with 4 bases between. The CDR3 consists of 11 residues. Germline CDR1 reads SGHRS; CDR2 reads YFSETQ. The repertoire was sequenced with immunoSEQ multiplex PCR; TCRdb's copy has only in-frame clones and lacks some. Here the sample spans under 100,000 clones, approximately 81% being singletons. The chain has TRBV5-1 and TRBJ2-1; D remains ambiguous. The specimen was CD4+ or CD8+ T cells sorted from blood, collected in a trial of the OX40 agonist ivuxolimab. The receptor's source is an adult with an advanced solid tumor such as melanoma, head and neck, liver or kidney cancer. The CDR3 DNA sequence: TGCGCCAGCAGCTTGAATGATGAGCAGTTCTTC. It specifies CASSLNDEQFF.